This is a list of T cell receptor beta chains from one sample in a study of T cell repertoires in cytomegalovirus infection. Using its own MiXCR run on the reads, TCRdb lists one record per CDR3 protein. The sample yields approximately 110,000 distinct CDR3 sequences, 9.5% to 13% seen once. No antigens are known for them. The sample was PBMCs, sequenced either directly or after in vitro stimulation (not recorded which). Source of these receptors: a human donor in good health (CMV status not recorded). Some clones in this sample may be carry-over from other donors' samples. Both conserved end residues are part of each CDR3. The D gene is left open where the match is weak. A clone size is listed for some rows: how often the clone was seen (once, few, many), or a class if it is expanded.

clone_size d_call j_call v_call cdr3_aa cdr3_nt
few NA TRBJ2-1 TRBV19 CASSPGPYSSFF TGTGCCAGTAGTCCGGGACCGTATTCCTCGTTCTTC
NA TRBD2 TRBJ2-6 TRBV5-6 CASRKAGLAAYSGANVLTF TGTGCCAGCAGAAAGGCGGGACTAGCGGCTTACTCTGGGGCCAACGTCCTGACTTTC
NA TRBD2 TRBJ2-7 TRBV19 CASSPGLAIYEQYF TGTGCCAGTAGTCCGGGACTAGCGATATACGAGCAGTACTTC
few NA TRBJ2-1 TRBV7-9 CASSFPTSQGQFF TGTGCCAGCAGCTTTCCAACTAGCCAAGGGCAGTTCTTC
many TRBD2 TRBJ2-5 TRBV7-6 CASSTLTSGGGETQYF TGTGCCAGCAGCACACTGACTAGCGGAGGGGGAGAGACCCAGTACTTC
many TRBD1 TRBJ1-6 TRBV20-1 CSRPRDSANIHLHF TGCAGTCGACCCCGGGACAGCGCCAATATCCACCTCCACTTT
NA NA TRBJ2-1 TRBV20-1 CSARARVGVNEQFF TGCAGTGCTAGAGCCAGGGTAGGGGTCAATGAGCAGTTCTTC
NA NA TRBJ2-7 TRBV15 CATSTFIDMTYEQYF TGTGCCACCAGCACCTTCATAGACATGACCTACGAGCAGTACTTC
NA TRBD1 TRBJ2-5 TRBV7-9 CASSLEGGIETQYF TGTGCCAGCAGCTTAGAAGGGGGCATAGAGACCCAGTACTTC
NA NA TRBJ1-2 TRBV28 CASNRGLGDGYGYTF TGTGCCAGCAATCGCGGCTTGGGAGACGGCTATGGCTACACCTTC
many NA TRBJ2-1 TRBV12-5 CASGLGRNEQFF TGTGCTAGTGGTTTGGGAAGGAACGAGCAGTTCTTC